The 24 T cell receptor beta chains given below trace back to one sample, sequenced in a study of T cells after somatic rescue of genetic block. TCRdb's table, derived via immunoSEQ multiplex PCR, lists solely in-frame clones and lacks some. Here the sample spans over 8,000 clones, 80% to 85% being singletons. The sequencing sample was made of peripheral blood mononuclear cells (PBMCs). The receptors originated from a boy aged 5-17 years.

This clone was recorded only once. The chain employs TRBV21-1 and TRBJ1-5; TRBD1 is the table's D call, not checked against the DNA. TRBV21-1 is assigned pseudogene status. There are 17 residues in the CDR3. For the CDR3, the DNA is TGTGCCAGCAGCAACCACAGGGTGTTAAAAACAGGTCAGCCCCAGCATTTT. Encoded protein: CASSNHRVLKTGQPQHF.

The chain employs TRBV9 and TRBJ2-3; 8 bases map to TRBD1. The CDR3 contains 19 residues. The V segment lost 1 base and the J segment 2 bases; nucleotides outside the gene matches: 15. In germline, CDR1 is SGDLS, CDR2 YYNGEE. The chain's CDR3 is CASSVSAARGRIATDTQYF. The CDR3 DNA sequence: TGTGCCAGCAGCGTATCGGCCGCCAGGGGGCGCATAGCCACAGATACGCAGTATTTT.

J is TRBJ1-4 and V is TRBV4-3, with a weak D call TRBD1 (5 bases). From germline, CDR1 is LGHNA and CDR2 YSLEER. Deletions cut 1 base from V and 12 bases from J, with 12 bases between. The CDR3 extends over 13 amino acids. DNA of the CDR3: TGCGCCAGCAGCCAAGGTTTTATAGGGGAACTGTTTTTT. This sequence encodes CASSQGFIGELFF.

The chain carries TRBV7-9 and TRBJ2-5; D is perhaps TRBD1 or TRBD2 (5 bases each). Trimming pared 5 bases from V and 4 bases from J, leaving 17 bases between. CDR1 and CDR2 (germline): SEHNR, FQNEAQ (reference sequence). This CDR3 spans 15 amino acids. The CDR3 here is CASSRQSIGGETQYF. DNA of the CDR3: TGTGCCAGCAGCCGCCAGTCGATTGGGGGAGAGACCCAGTACTTC.

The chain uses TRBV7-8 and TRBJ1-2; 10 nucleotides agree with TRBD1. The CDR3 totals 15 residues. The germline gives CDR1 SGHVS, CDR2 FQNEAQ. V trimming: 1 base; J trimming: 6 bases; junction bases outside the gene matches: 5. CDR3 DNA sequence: TGTGCCAGCAGCTTAGTATGGGGACAGGGGCATGGCTACACCTTC. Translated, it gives CASSLVWGQGHGYTF.

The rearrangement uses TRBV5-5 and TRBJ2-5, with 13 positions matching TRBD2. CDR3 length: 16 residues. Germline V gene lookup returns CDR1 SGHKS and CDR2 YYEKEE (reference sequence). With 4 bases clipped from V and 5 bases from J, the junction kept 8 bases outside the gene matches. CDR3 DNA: TGTGCCAGCAGCCATGGACTAGCGGGAGTCACTGAGACCCAGTACTTC. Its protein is CASSHGLAGVTETQYF. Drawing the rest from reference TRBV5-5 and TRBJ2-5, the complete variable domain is DAGVTQSPTHLIKTRGQQVTLRCSPISGHKSVSWYQQVLGQGPQFIFQYYEKEERGRGNFPDRFSARQFPNYSSELNVNALLLGDSALYLCASSHGLAGVTETQYFGPGTRLLVL.

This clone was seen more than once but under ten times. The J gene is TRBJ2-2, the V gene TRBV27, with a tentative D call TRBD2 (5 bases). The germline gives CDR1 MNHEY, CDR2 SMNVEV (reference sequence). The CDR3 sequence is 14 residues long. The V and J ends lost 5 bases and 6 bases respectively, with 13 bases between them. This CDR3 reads CASSGWMDSGELFF. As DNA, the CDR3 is TGTGCCAGCAGTGGTTGGATGGACTCCGGGGAGCTGTTTTTT.

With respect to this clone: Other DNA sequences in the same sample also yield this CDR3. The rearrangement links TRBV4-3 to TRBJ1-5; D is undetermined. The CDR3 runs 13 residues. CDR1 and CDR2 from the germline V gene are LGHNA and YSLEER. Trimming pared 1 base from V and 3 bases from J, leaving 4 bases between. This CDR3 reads CASSQGVNQPQHF. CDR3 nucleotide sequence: TGCGCCAGCAGCCAAGGAGTCAATCAGCCCCAGCATTTT.

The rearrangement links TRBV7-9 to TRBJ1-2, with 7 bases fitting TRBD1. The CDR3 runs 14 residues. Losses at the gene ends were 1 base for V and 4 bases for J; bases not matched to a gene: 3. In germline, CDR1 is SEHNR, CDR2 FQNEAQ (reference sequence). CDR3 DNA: TGTGCCAGCAGCTTAGTTGCAGGGGGCTATGGCTACACCTTC. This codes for CASSLVAGGYGYTF.

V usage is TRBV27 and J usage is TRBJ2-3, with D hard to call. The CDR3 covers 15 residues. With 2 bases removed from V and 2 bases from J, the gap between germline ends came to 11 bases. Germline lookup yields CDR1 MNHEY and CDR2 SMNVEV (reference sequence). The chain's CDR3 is CASSLMTSYTDTQYF. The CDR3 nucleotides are TGTGCCAGCAGTTTAATGACATCATACACAGATACGCAGTATTTT.

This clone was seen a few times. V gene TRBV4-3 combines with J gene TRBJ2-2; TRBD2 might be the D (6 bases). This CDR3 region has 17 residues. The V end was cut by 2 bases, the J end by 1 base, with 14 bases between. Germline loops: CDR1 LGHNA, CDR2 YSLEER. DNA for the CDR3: TGCGCCAGCAGCCAATTATTCCTAGCGAGGAACACCGGGGAGCTGTTTTTT. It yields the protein CASSQLFLARNTGELFF.

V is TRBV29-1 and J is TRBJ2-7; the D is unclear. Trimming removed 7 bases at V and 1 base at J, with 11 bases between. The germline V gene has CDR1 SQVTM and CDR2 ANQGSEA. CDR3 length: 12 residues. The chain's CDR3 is CSAVSRSYEQYF. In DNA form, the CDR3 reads TGCAGCGCTGTCTCTAGATCCTACGAGCAGTACTTC.

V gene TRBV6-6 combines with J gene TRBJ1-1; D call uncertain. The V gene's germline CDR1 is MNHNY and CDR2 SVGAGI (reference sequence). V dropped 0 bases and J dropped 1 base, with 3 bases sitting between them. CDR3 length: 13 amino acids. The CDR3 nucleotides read TGTGCCAGCAGTTACTCCCAGAACACTGAAGCTTTCTTT. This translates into CASSYSQNTEAFF.

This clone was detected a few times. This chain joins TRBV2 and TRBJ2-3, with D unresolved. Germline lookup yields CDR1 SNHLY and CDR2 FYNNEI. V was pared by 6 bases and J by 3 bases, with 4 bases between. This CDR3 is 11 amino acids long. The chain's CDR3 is CASRATDTQYF. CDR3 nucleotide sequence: TGTGCCAGCAGGGCGACAGATACGCAGTATTTT. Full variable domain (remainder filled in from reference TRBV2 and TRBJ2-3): EPEVTQTPSHQVTQMGQEVILRCVPISNHLYFYWYRQILGQKVEFLVSFYNNEISEKSEIFDDQFSVERPDGSNFTLKIRSTKLEDSAMYFCASRATDTQYFGPGTRLTVL.

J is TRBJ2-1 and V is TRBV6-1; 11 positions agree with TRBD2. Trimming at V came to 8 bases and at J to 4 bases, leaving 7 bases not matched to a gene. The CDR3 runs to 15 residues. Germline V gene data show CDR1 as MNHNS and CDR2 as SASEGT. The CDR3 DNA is TGTGCCAGCGCATGGACTAGCGGGTTGTACAATGAGCAGTTCTTC. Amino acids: CASAWTSGLYNEQFF.

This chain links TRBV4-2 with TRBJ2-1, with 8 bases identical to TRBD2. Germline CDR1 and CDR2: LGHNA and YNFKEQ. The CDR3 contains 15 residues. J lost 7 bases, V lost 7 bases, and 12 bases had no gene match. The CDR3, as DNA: TGTGCCAGCACCCCTAGGAGCGGGACTAGGAATGAGCAGTTCTTC. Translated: CASTPRSGTRNEQFF.

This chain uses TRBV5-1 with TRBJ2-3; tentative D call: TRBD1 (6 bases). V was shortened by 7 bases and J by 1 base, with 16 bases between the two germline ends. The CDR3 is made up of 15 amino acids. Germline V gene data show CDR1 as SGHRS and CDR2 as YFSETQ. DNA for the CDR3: TGCGCCAGCGCTTCGGACAGAGGGGGCACAGATACGCAGTATTTT. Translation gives CASASDRGGTDTQYF. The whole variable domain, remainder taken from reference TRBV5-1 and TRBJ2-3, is KAGVTQTPRYLIKTRGQQVTLSCSPISGHRSVSWYQQTPGQGLQFLFEYFSETQRNKGNFPGRFSGRQFSNSRSEMNVSTLELGDSALYLCASASDRGGTDTQYFGPGTRLTVL.

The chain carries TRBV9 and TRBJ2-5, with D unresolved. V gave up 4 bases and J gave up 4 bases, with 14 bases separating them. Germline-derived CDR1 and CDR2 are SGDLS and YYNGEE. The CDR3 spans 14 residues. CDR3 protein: CASSPPAGRETQYF. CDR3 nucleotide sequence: TGTGCCAGCAGCCCTCCGGCCGGCCGAGAGACCCAGTACTTC. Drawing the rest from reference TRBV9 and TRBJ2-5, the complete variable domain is DSGVTQTPKHLITATGQRVTLRCSPRSGDLSVYWYQQSLDQGLQFLIQYYNGEERAKGNILERFSAQQFPDLHSELNLSSLELGDSALYFCASSPPAGRETQYFGPGTRLLVL.

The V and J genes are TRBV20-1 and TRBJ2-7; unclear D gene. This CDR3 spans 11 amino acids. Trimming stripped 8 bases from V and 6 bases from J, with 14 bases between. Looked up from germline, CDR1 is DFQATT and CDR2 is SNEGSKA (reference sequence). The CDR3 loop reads CSPKSGSEQYF. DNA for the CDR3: TGCAGTCCCAAATCGGGTAGCGAGCAGTACTTC.

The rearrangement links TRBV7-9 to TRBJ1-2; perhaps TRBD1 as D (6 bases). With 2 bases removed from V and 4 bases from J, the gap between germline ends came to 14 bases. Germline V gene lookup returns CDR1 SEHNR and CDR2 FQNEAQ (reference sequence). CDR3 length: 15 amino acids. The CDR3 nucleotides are TGTGCCAGCAGCTTAAGGTCCGGACAGATCTATGGCTACACCTTC. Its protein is CASSLRSGQIYGYTF.

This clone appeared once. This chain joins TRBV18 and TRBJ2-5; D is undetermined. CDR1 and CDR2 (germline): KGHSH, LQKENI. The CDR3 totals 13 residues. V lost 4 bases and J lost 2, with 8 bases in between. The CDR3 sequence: CASSRILQETQYF. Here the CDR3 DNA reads TGTGCCAGCTCACGTATACTGCAAGAGACCCAGTACTTC.

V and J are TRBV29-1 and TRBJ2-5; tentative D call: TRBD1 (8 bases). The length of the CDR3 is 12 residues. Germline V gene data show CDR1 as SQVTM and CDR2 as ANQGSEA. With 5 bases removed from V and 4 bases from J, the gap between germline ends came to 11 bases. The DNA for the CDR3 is TGCAGCGTTTACAGGGGGGGAGAGACCCAGTACTTC. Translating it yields CSVYRGGETQYF.

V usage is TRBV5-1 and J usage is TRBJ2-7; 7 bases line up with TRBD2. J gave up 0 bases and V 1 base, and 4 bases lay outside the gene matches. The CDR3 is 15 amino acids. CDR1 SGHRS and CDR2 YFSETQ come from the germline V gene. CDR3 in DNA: TGCGCCAGCAGCTTGTATGGCGGGAGCTCCTACGAGCAGTACTTC. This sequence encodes CASSLYGGSSYEQYF.

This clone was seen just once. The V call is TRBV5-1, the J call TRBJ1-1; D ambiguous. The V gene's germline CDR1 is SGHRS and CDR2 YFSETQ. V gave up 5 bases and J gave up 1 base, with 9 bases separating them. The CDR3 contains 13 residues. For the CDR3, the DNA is TGCGCCAGCAGTCAGACATCGAACACTGAAGCTTTCTTT. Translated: CASSQTSNTEAFF.